This T cell receptor beta chain was captured by sequencing in a study of graft-versus-host responses after intestinal transplantation. As for the study in general: Recipients received multivisceral, liver-intestinal, or isolated intestinal transplants. Anti-thymocyte globulin induction was given to all recipients, followed by tacrolimus and steroids for 3 to 4 years. Study-wide findings and caveats: Peak circulating GvH clone levels tracked with early post-transplant HvG declines.

With V trimmed by 6 bases and J by 6 bases, 9 bases remained unmatched. Germline V gene sequence: CDR1 MNHEY, CDR2 SMNVEV (reference sequence). This CDR3 region has 15 residues. This clone appeared once. The antigen remains unidentified. The repertoire was sequenced with immunoSEQ multiplex PCR; TCRdb's copy has only in-frame clones and lacks some. The top ten hold roughly 3.5% of the sample, which has some 130,000 clones, 85% to 95% seen once. The chain carries TRBV27 and TRBJ1-5; 9 nucleotides align to TRBD1. The receptor comes from a human donor who received an intestinal transplant. Sample: unstimulated CD8+ T cells sorted from spleen or lymph node cells, taken before intestinal transplant. The CDR3 loop reads CASRSTGQGRQPQHF. CDR3 sequence (DNA): TGTGCCAGCAGGAGTACGGGACAGGGACGTCAGCCCCAGCATTTT.